This TCR beta chain was recorded in a study of blood T cells in healthy people across ages. About this clonotype: A much larger clone differs by one base, so this may be a read error.

A second PCR, run for about 7 to 12 cycles, used a sample-barcoded 5' primer plus a J-beta primer mix. TCRdb processed the 5' RACE reads anew with MiXCR; each CDR3 protein has one entry. The table includes 700,000 or so distinct CDR3 sequences, around 38% detected once. V gave up 4 bases and J gave up 2 bases; unmatched junction bases: 2. The CDR3 spans 14 residues. CDR1 and CDR2 (germline): SQVTM, ANQGSEA. This TCR was recovered from an elderly man in good health. The sample was blood. The rearrangement uses TRBV29-1 and TRBJ2-6; 7 nucleotides line up with TRBD2. CDR3 loop: CSVVGGTGANVLTF. In DNA, the CDR3 is TGCAGCGTTGTGGGAGGGACTGGGGCCAACGTCCTGACTTTC.